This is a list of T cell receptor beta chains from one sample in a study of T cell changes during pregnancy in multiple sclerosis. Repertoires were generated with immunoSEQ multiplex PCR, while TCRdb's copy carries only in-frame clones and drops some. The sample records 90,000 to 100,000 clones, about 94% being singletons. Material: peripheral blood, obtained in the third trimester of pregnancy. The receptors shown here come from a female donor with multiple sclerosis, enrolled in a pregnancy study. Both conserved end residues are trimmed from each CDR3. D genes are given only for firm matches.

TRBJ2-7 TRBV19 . ARNCSGDSAYEQY
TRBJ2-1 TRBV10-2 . ASSESAEPYNEQF
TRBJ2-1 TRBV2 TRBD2 ASSEGTSGTNEQF
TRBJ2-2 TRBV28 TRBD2 ASSIKAGVTGELF
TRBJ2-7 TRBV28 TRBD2 ASSFHLAELTYEQY
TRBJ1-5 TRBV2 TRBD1 ASSAATGDQPQH
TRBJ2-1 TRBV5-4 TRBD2 ASSAGLAGVREQF
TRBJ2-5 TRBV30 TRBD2 AWTPRGGGEETQY
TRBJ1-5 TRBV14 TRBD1 ASSQDLGTGESNQPQH
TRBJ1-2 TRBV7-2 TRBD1 ASSFGDRQPNYGYT
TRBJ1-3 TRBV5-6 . ASSPTPGSSGNTIY
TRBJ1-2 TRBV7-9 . ASSSAGSSYGYT
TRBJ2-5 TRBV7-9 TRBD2 ASLGGRAEETQY
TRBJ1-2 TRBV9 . ASSPSRGERNGYT
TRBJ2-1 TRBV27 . ASSSLGRSYNEQF
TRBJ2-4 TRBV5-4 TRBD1 ASSSQGAAKNIQY
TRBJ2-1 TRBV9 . ASSVAVSGVYEQF
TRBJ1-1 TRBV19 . ASSTTYRGRRREAF
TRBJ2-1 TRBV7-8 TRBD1 ASSSRTGYTTSTF
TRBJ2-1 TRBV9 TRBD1 ASSPRTGGYNEQF
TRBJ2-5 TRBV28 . ASSLGLEQETQY
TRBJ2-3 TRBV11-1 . ASSSPQDTQY
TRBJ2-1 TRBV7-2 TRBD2 ASSFTGRAPYNEQF
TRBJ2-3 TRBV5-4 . ASSLGGAGDTQY
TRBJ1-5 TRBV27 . ASSRQVNQPQH
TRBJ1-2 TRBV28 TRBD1 ASSLQGGQARLNYGYT
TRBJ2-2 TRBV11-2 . ASSLGTTTTGELF
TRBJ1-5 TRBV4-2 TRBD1 ASSHIDRDGQPQH
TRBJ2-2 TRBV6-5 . ASSLQALDTGELF
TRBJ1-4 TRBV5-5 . ASSPLRNEKLF
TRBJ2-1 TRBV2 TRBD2 ASRKILAGGTYNEQF
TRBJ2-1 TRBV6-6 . ASRPRTEFFYNEQF
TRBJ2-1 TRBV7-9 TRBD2 ASSLELAAYNEQF
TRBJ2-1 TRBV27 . ASRNGEAIYNEQF
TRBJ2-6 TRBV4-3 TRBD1 ASSQAPLTGYGANVLT
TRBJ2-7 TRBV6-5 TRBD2 ASSYSGSGSSYEQY
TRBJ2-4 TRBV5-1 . ASRYSSGAGTKNIQY
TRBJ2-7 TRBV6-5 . ASSYSTGEGYEQY
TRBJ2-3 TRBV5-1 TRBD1 ASSLGQGSTDTQY
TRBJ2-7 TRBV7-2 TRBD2 ASSQTSGGTYEQY
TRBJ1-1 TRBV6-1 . ASPNPGVNTEAF
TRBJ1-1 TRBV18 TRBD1 ASSRDRGGTEAF
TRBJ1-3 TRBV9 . ASSATTGTGNTIY
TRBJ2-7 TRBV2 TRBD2 ASSGRTSGREGEQY
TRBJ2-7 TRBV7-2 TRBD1 ASSLTGAILTYEQY
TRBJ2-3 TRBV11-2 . ASSLDGAATDTQY
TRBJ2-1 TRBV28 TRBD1 ASSPLTGGNEQF
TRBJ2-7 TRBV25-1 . ASRGDSSLYEQY
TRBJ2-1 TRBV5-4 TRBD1 ASSLYVGTGYNEQF
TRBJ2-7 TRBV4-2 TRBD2 ASSQATSGNYEQY
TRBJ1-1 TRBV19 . ASSSMNTEAF
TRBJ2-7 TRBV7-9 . ASSPRDGLTYEQY
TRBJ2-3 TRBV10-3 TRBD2 AISELAGGKSGTDTQY
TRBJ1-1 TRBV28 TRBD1 ASRSYRGNTEAF
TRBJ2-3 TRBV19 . ASSLGRGFGDTQY
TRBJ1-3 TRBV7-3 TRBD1 ASSTGGPGNTIY
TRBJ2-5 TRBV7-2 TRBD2 ASSYGTSGSWY
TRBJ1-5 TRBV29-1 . SVGQNSNQPQH
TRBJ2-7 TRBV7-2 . ASSLEFLREQY